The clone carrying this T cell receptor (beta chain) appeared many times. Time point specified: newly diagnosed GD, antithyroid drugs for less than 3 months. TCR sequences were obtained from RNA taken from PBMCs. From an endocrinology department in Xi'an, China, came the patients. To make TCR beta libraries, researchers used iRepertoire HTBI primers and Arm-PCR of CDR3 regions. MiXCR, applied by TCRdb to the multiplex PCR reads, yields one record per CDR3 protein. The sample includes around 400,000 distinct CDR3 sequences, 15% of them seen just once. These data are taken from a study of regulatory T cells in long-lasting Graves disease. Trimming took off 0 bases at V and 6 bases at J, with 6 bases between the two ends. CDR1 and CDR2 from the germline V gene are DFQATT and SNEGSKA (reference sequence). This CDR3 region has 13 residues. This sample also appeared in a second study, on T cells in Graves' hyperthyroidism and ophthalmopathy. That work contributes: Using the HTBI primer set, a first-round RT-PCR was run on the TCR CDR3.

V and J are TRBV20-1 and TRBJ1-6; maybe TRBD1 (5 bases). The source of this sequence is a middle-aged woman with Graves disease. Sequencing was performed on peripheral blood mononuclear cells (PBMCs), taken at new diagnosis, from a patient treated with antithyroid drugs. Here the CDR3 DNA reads TGCAGTGCTAGAGATGGGGGTAATTCACCCCTCCACTTT. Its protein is CSARDGGNSPLHF.